The rows below give T cell receptor beta chains drawn from one sample of a study of blood T cell repertoires in COVID-19. Sequencing was performed with immunoSEQ multiplex PCR; in TCRdb, only in-frame clones are kept and a portion is missing. The repertoire includes tens of thousands of clones, about 80% of them detected once, and less than 20% sits in the top ten. The sequenced material came from peripheral blood. These receptors came from a human donor in a cohort sampled during active COVID-19. Each CDR3 is given with its conserved first and last residue. D genes are given only for firm matches. Clone size is shown for a subset of rows, as once, few, many or a class of expanded clone.

D gene: TRBD2; V gene: TRBV4-1; clone size: .; J gene: TRBJ2-5; CDR3 protein: CASSVTSGEETQYF
D gene: .; V gene: TRBV28; clone size: .; J gene: TRBJ1-5; CDR3 protein: CASKQGSNQPQHF
D gene: TRBD1; V gene: TRBV13; clone size: .; J gene: TRBJ2-7; CDR3 protein: CASSSGTGYSYEQYF
D gene: .; V gene: TRBV7-5; clone size: .; J gene: TRBJ1-5; CDR3 protein: CARSFEGQGDNQPQHF
D gene: TRBD2; V gene: TRBV28; clone size: .; J gene: TRBJ2-5; CDR3 protein: CASSFARGGLETQYF
D gene: TRBD1; V gene: TRBV2; clone size: .; J gene: TRBJ2-7; CDR3 protein: CASSEAGTGRDEQYF
D gene: TRBD2; V gene: TRBV5-4; clone size: few; J gene: TRBJ2-3; CDR3 protein: CASRRGALAGGTDTQYF
D gene: .; V gene: TRBV28; clone size: .; J gene: TRBJ2-2; CDR3 protein: CASSPISTGELFF
D gene: TRBD2; V gene: TRBV5-1; clone size: .; J gene: TRBJ2-1; CDR3 protein: CASSYARGTSGRGGEQFF
D gene: TRBD2; V gene: TRBV4-1; clone size: .; J gene: TRBJ2-3; CDR3 protein: CASSQDSAGGEDTQYF
D gene: TRBD1; V gene: TRBV27; clone size: .; J gene: TRBJ1-6; CDR3 protein: CASSPYLGQVSSPLHF
D gene: TRBD1; V gene: TRBV4-1; clone size: .; J gene: TRBJ1-6; CDR3 protein: CASSQTGQNSPLHF
D gene: .; V gene: TRBV3-1/TRBV3-2; clone size: .; J gene: TRBJ2-3; CDR3 protein: CASSQVARVENTQYF
D gene: .; V gene: TRBV27; clone size: .; J gene: TRBJ2-1; CDR3 protein: CASSPWGTGGQFF
D gene: TRBD2; V gene: TRBV5-4; clone size: .; J gene: TRBJ2-1; CDR3 protein: CASSPATSGRTGSYNEQFF
D gene: .; V gene: TRBV18; clone size: .; J gene: TRBJ1-1; CDR3 protein: CASSDTGYGTEAFF
D gene: .; V gene: TRBV2; clone size: .; J gene: TRBJ1-1; CDR3 protein: CASVTGGVNTEAFF
D gene: TRBD1; V gene: TRBV28; clone size: .; J gene: TRBJ1-5; CDR3 protein: CASSLGTGKQPQHF
D gene: .; V gene: TRBV7-8; clone size: .; J gene: TRBJ1-6; CDR3 protein: CASSLDGARAPLHF
D gene: .; V gene: TRBV24-1; clone size: once; J gene: TRBJ2-1; CDR3 protein: CATSDVKRGLNEQFF
D gene: TRBD2; V gene: TRBV6-1; clone size: .; J gene: TRBJ2-1; CDR3 protein: CASSGGTSRSYNEQFF
D gene: .; V gene: TRBV5-1; clone size: .; J gene: TRBJ1-3; CDR3 protein: CASSSGAAITGNTIYF
D gene: .; V gene: TRBV5-5; clone size: .; J gene: TRBJ2-5; CDR3 protein: CASSSTPSGETQYF
D gene: .; V gene: TRBV3-1/TRBV3-2; clone size: .; J gene: TRBJ1-2; CDR3 protein: CASSQGGAYGYTF
D gene: .; V gene: TRBV7-8; clone size: .; J gene: TRBJ1-6; CDR3 protein: CASSFRAPNSPLHF
D gene: TRBD1; V gene: TRBV5-1; clone size: .; J gene: TRBJ1-2; CDR3 protein: CASSLETGGSYGYTF
D gene: .; V gene: TRBV19; clone size: .; J gene: TRBJ2-5; CDR3 protein: CASSSGETQYF
D gene: TRBD1; V gene: TRBV7-8; clone size: few; J gene: TRBJ1-6; CDR3 protein: CASSQDRAGSSPLHF
D gene: .; V gene: TRBV5-8; clone size: .; J gene: TRBJ1-2; CDR3 protein: CASSLAGGNYGYTF